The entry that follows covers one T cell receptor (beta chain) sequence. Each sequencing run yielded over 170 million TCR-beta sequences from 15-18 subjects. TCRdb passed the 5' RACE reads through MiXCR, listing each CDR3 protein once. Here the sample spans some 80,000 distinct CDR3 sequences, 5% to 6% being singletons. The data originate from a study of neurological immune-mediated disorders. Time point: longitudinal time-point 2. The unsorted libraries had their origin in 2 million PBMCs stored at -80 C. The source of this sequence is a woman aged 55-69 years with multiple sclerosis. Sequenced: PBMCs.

The CDR3 protein is CASTAGTLNTEAFF. CDR3 bases: TGCGCCAGCACAGCCGGGACGTTGAACACTGAAGCTTTCTTT. The chain is built from TRBV5-1 and TRBJ1-1; possibly TRBD1 for D (5 bases). Germline CDR1 is SGHRS and CDR2 is YFSETQ. V dropped 6 bases and J dropped 0 bases, with 12 bases sitting between them. CDR3 length: 14 amino acids.